This T cell receptor (beta chain) appears in the sequencing data of a study of shared clonotypes between healthy human individuals. From CD4+ cells came CD45RA+ naive and CD45RA-negative memory subsets. Germline CDR1 is SGHTA and CDR2 is FQGNSA. The CDR3 runs 15 residues. Trimming stripped 3 bases from V and 0 bases from J, with 9 bases between. The authors distributed each subset's genomic DNA evenly over several immunoSEQ plates. Authors' processing steps: Filtering differed since immunoSEQ provided only junctions, with no quality scores. The repertoire was sequenced with immunoSEQ multiplex PCR; TCRdb's copy has only in-frame clones and lacks some. That table supplies the V and J calls and clone size; D and trimming were determined from the DNA. The data show around 2.5 million clones, more than 85% seen once.

V gene TRBV7-2 combines with J gene TRBJ2-1; no reliable D call. The source material was naive CD4+ T cells from PBMCs. Subset reported: CD45RA+ positively selected. This clonotype was obtained from a man in his late teens or twenties in good health. Some clones in this sample may be carry-over from other donors' samples. The CDR3 loop is CASSLQRPSYNEQFF. The DNA of the CDR3 is TGTGCCAGCAGCTTGCAGAGACCCTCCTACAATGAGCAGTTCTTC.